The following is a TCR beta chain sequence with its context. The antigen is unknown. CDR3 length: 11 amino acids. CDR1 is GTSNPN and CDR2 is SVGIG in the germline V gene (reference sequence). V was clipped by 0 bases and J by 6 bases, with 6 bases between them. Measured with immunoSEQ multiplex PCR; TCRdb has only the in-frame clones, and not every one. The sample holds 2.3 million or so clones, roughly 93% seen once. These data are taken from a study of shared clonotypes between healthy human individuals. Study results and limitations: Limited genetic and exposure-history diversity came from having few donors. Roughly 5% of naive CD4 clonotypes were common to a handful of donors.

The chain joins TRBV30 to TRBJ2-7; D is unclear. Sequencing was carried out using naive CD4+ T cells from PBMCs. The subset denotes: CD45RA+ positively selected. This sequence originates from a man in his late teens or twenties in good health. Some clones in this sample may be carry-over from other donors' samples. The CDR3 loop is CAWSVSLEQYF. The CDR3 nucleotides are TGTGCCTGGAGTGTATCGCTCGAGCAGTACTTC. The full variable domain, in which reference TRBV30 and TRBJ2-7 provide the parts outside the CDR3, is SQTIHQWPATLVQPVGSPLSLECTVEGTSNPNLYWYRQAAGRGLQLLFYSVGIGQISSEVPQNLSASRPQDRQFILSSKKLLLSDSGFYLCAWSVSLEQYFGPGTRLTVT.